The 28 T cell receptor beta chains reported below all come from one sample, sequenced in a study of preoperative IRX-2 immunotherapy in early breast cancer. The repertoire was sequenced with immunoSEQ multiplex PCR; TCRdb's copy has only in-frame clones and lacks some. Of about 1,100 clones in the sample, over 70% are singletons; the top ten hold around 10%. Treatment: preoperative locoregional IRX-2 cytokine immunotherapy. Sequences were derived from normal tissue next to the tumor, sampled from a patient treated with IRX-2 immunotherapy. These receptor sequences come from a human donor with breast cancer.

The V gene is TRBV28, the J gene TRBJ1-1, with D possibly TRBD1 on 5 matching bases. The CDR3 is 14 amino acids. The germline CDR1 and CDR2 sequences are MDHEN and SYDVKM. V dropped 3 bases and J dropped 5 bases, with 13 bases sitting between them. The CDR3 sequence: CASSLVGAGTEAFF. The CDR3 coding sequence is TGTGCCAGCAGTTTGGTAGGGGCGGGGACTGAAGCTTTCTTT.

The CDR3 region has the DNA TGCAGCGTTGCACCGGGGGGGAGAAAGGGCACTGAAGCTTTCTTT. Translation: CSVAPGGRKGTEAFF. This sequence joins TRBV29-1 and TRBJ1-1; possible D gene TRBD1, 5 bases. The CDR3 consists of 15 residues. Germline values: CDR1 SQVTM, CDR2 ANQGSEA. Trimming cost V 4 bases and J 4 bases, with 19 bases left between them.

This chain connects TRBV7-5 to TRBJ2-1; the table names TRBD2, a call not compared with the DNA. TRBV7-5 is termed a pseudogene. The CDR3 spans 17 residues. CDR3 in amino acids: CASSHRSGRVPPSEQFF. The CDR3 coding sequence is TGTGCCAGCAGCCACCGTAGCGGGAGGGTCCCACCCAGTGAGCAGTTCTTC.

The V call is TRBV28, the J call TRBJ1-1; D is perhaps TRBD1 (6 bases). This CDR3 comprises 17 residues. Trimming took 8 bases from V and 1 from J, leaving 23 bases between them. In germline, CDR1 is MDHEN, CDR2 SYDVKM. The CDR3: CASGEGGRIYKNTEAFF. CDR3 nucleotide sequence: TGTGCCAGCGGCGAAGGGGGAAGGATATACAAGAACACTGAAGCTTTCTTT.

This rearrangement joins TRBV7-6 to TRBJ2-3; 9 positions match TRBD2. J was trimmed by 2 bases and V by 5 bases; bases with no gene match: 5. The CDR3 is 15 amino acids. CDR1 and CDR2 (germline): SGHVS, FNYEAQ. The CDR3 sequence: CASSQGGGVTDTQYF. The DNA of the CDR3 is TGTGCCAGCAGCCAAGGCGGGGGGGTCACAGATACGCAGTATTTT.

This clone was recorded once. This chain joins TRBV11-3 and TRBJ2-2; no firm D call. The V end lost 4 bases, the J end lost 5 bases, and 17 bases lay between the germline ends. The CDR3 covers 16 residues. Germline CDR1 and CDR2: SGHNT and YENEEA. CDR3 in amino acids: CASSSGLVVGTGELFF. In DNA form, the CDR3 reads TGTGCCAGCAGCTCCGGCCTAGTAGTTGGGACCGGGGAGCTGTTTTTT. The complete variable domain, with remaining parts taken from reference TRBV11-3 and TRBJ2-2, reads EAGVVQSPRYKIIEKKQPVAFWCNPISGHNTLYWYLQNLGQGPELLIRYENEEAVDDSQLPKDRFSAERLKGVDSTLKIQPAELGDSAVYLCASSSGLVVGTGELFFGEGSRLTVL.

The gene calls are TRBV29-1 and TRBJ1-3; D gene ambiguous. CDR3 length: 14 residues. Germline V gene data show CDR1 as SQVTM and CDR2 as ANQGSEA. Trimming pared 7 bases from V and 0 bases from J, leaving 13 bases between. CDR3 loop: CSAEDGYSGNTIYF. The DNA of the CDR3 is TGCAGCGCCGAGGACGGGTACTCTGGAAACACCATATATTTT.

Within the sample, this clone is large (0.1 to 1%). This rearrangement joins TRBV11-3 to TRBJ2-5, with 12 bases matching TRBD2. CDR3 size: 16 residues. Germline values: CDR1 SGHNT, CDR2 YENEEA. With V trimmed by 5 bases and J by 2 bases, 6 bases remained unmatched. As DNA, the CDR3 is TGTGCCAGCAGCCCGATTGGACTAGCGGGGCAAGAGACCCAGTACTTC. Translation gives CASSPIGLAGQETQYF.

The gene calls are TRBV28 and TRBJ1-6; D gene uncertain. V lost 6 bases and J 9 bases, leaving 9 bases between the germline ends. This CDR3 has 12 amino acids. CDR1 and CDR2 (germline): MDHEN, SYDVKM. The CDR3: CASRVRSSPLHF. CDR3 sequence (DNA): TGTGCCAGCAGGGTTCGGAGTTCACCCCTCCACTTT.

The CDR3 nucleotides are TGTGCCTGGAAAGGGACCGGGAACACTGAAGCTTTCTTT. It specifies CAWKGTGNTEAFF. This sequence joins TRBV30 and TRBJ1-1, with D perhaps matching TRBD1 (5 bases). This CDR3 is built from 13 residues. From germline, CDR1 is GTSNPN and CDR2 SVGIG (reference sequence). V dropped 4 bases and J dropped 1 base, with 10 bases sitting between them.

J is TRBJ1-3 and V is TRBV18, with D unclear. Germline CDR1 is KGHSH and CDR2 is LQKENI. V lost 3 bases and J lost 2, with 5 bases in between. This CDR3 is built from 13 residues. CDR3 nucleotide sequence: TGTGCCAGCTCACCCCAGACTGGAAACACCATATATTTT. Encoded protein: CASSPQTGNTIYF.

This clone was picked up a small number of times. V is TRBV29-1 and J is TRBJ1-1, with D possibly matching TRBD1 (6 bases). The CDR3 has 13 amino acids. Germline CDR1 reads SQVTM; CDR2 reads ANQGSEA. Trimming removed 6 bases from V and 3 bases from J, with 14 bases in between. The CDR3 is CSVSWGGHTEAFF. The CDR3 DNA reads TGCAGCGTCTCTTGGGGGGGGCACACTGAAGCTTTCTTT.

The V gene is TRBV6-8, the J gene TRBJ2-1; D unresolved. Germline-derived CDR1 and CDR2 are MNHGY and SAAAGT. Trimming pared 2 bases from V and 9 bases from J, leaving 8 bases between. The CDR3 contains 12 residues. CDR3 sequence (DNA): TGTGCCAGCAGTTACGACCCGGCTGAGCAGTTCTTC. Its protein product is CASSYDPAEQFF.

V and J are TRBV15 and TRBJ2-4, with TRBD1 identical over 9 bases. Germline CDR1 and CDR2: LNHNV and YYDKDF (reference sequence). The CDR3 covers 16 residues. Trimming took 10 bases from V and 0 from J; bases not matched to a gene: 10. The CDR3 sequence is CARSLGDRVAKNIQYF. CDR3 in DNA: TGTGCCAGAAGCTTGGGGGACAGGGTAGCCAAAAACATTCAGTACTTC.

The genes are TRBV6-8 and TRBJ2-3; a possible D gene is TRBD2 (5 bases). V was clipped by 9 bases and J by 2 bases, with 9 bases between them. This CDR3 contains 12 residues. Germline-derived CDR1 and CDR2 are MNHGY and SAAAGT. The CDR3 nucleotides read TGTGCCAGTAGAGACTACACAGATACGCAGTATTTT. The encoded protein is CASRDYTDTQYF.

This chain connects TRBV18 to TRBJ2-5; the D gene is possibly TRBD2 (6 bases). V was trimmed by 6 bases and J by 2 bases, leaving 13 bases between them. CDR3 length: 14 amino acids. The germline gives CDR1 KGHSH, CDR2 LQKENI. CDR3 nucleotide sequence: TGTGCCAGCTCCCGCCCGGAGGGACAAGAGACCCAGTACTTC. Translated: CASSRPEGQETQYF. The full variable domain, rest sourced from reference TRBV18 and TRBJ2-5, is NAGVMQNPRHLVRRRGQEARLRCSPMKGHSHVYWYRQLPEEGLKFMVYLQKENIIDESGMPKERFSAEFPKEGPSILRIQQVVRGDSAAYFCASSRPEGQETQYFGPGTRLLVL.

This CDR3 reads CASSSLGTGYYEQYF. The CDR3 DNA is TGTGCCAGCAGTTCACTCGGGACAGGGTACTACGAGCAGTACTTC. This chain joins TRBV11-3 and TRBJ2-7, with 9 bases matching TRBD1. Per the germline V gene, CDR1 is SGHNT and CDR2 is YENEEA. This CDR3 region has 15 residues. V lost 6 bases to trimming and J lost 3 bases; unmatched junction nucleotides: 9.

V usage is TRBV18 and J usage is TRBJ2-3; 9 bases line up with TRBD2. CDR1 and CDR2 (germline): KGHSH, LQKENI. Trimming took 4 bases from V and 2 from J; bases not matched to a gene: 16. The CDR3 has 19 residues. The CDR3 reads CASSRTNSGQREATDTQYF. In DNA form, the CDR3 reads TGTGCCAGCTCACGTACGAATTCCGGACAGCGGGAGGCCACAGATACGCAGTATTTT.

The chain combines TRBV18 with TRBJ2-7; 10 bases map to TRBD1. The V and J ends lost 4 bases and 3 bases, in that order; junction bases with no gene match: 0. This CDR3 is 13 amino acids long. Germline loops: CDR1 KGHSH, CDR2 LQKENI. CDR3 sequence: CASSRTGGYEQYF. The CDR3 DNA sequence: TGTGCCAGCTCACGGACAGGGGGCTACGAGCAGTACTTC.

The chain has TRBV5-1 and TRBJ1-1; D is ambiguous. The CDR3 contains 16 residues. Germline V gene sequence: CDR1 SGHRS, CDR2 YFSETQ. Trimming shortened V by 3 bases and J by 1 base, and 16 bases separated the two germline ends. In nucleotides, the CDR3 is TGCGCCAGCAGCTCCCGACGGCCAGATACGAACACTGAAGCTTTCTTT. Residues: CASSSRRPDTNTEAFF. The variable domain in full, with the rest retrieved from reference TRBV5-1 and TRBJ1-1, is KAGVTQTPRYLIKTRGQQVTLSCSPISGHRSVSWYQQTPGQGLQFLFEYFSETQRNKGNFPGRFSGRQFSNSRSEMNVSTLELGDSALYLCASSSRRPDTNTEAFFGQGTRLTVV.

This clone was seen only once. The chain uses TRBV6-7 and TRBJ1-5; D is ambiguous. TRBV6-7 is reported as an ORF; its role is uncertain. With 7 bases removed from V and 5 bases from J, the gap between germline ends came to 12 bases. CDR3 length: 13 amino acids. CDR3 DNA: TGTGCCAGCATTCGAGGGATAGATCAGCCCCAGCATTTT. It specifies CASIRGIDQPQHF.

The rearrangement uses TRBV7-6 and TRBJ1-4, with no clear D. In germline, CDR1 is SGHVS, CDR2 FNYEAQ. This CDR3 contains 14 residues. The V end lost 2 bases, the J end lost 7 bases, and 11 bases lay between the germline ends. CDR3 nucleotide sequence: TGTGCCAGCAGCTTACAGGCATTGGGTGAAAAACTGTTTTTT. Encoded protein: CASSLQALGEKLFF.

Comment on this clone: The germline gene is not matched at one end of the junction; a read error may be the cause. V gene TRBV15 combines with J gene TRBJ1-5; tentative D call: TRBD1 (5 bases). The germline V gene encodes CDR1 LNHNV and CDR2 YYDKDF (reference sequence). The CDR3 extends over 16 amino acids. CDR3 in DNA: TGTGCCAGCAGCTCCATGGGGGGTAGGGACAATCAGCCCCAGCATTTT. Protein product: CASSSMGGRDNQPQHF. The full variable domain, its missing parts supplied by reference TRBV15 and TRBJ1-5, is DAMVIQNPRYQVTQFGKPVTLSCSQTLNHNVMYWYQQKSSQAPKLLFHYYDKDFNNEADTPDNFQSRRPNTSFCFLDIRSPGLGDTAMYLCASSSMGGRDNQPQHFGDGTRLSIL.

The chain couples TRBV6-8 to TRBJ1-3; D may be TRBD1 (6 bases). The CDR3 is made up of 14 amino acids. Germline values: CDR1 MNHGY, CDR2 SAAAGT. Trimming cost V 10 bases and J 1 base, with 14 bases left between them. The CDR3 sequence is CATARRGSGNTIYF. CDR3 DNA: TGTGCCACGGCACGTAGGGGGTCTGGAAACACCATATATTTT.

The chain couples TRBV11-3 to TRBJ2-5, with TRBD2 matching 11 bases. The V gene's germline CDR1 is SGHNT and CDR2 YENEEA. The CDR3 length is 15 residues. The trim removed 3 bases at V and 3 bases at J, leaving 3 bases unmatched. CDR3 sequence (DNA): TGTGCCAGCAGCTTCCTTAGCGGGGGGGAAGAGACCCAGTACTTC. It yields the protein CASSFLSGGEETQYF.

This clone has just a few counts. The CDR3 reads CASSLSQGAFNREDEAFF. CDR3 DNA: TGTGCCAGCAGCTTATCCCAGGGGGCGTTCAACCGGGAAGATGAAGCTTTCTTT. The rearrangement joins TRBV11-3 to TRBJ1-1, with 8 bases matching TRBD1. Germline V CDR1 and CDR2: SGHNT, YENEEA. The CDR3 loop spans 18 amino acids. The trim removed 2 bases at V and 7 bases at J, leaving 18 bases unmatched.

A few counts support this clone. This chain connects TRBV11-3 to TRBJ1-6; D possibly corresponds to TRBD1 (6 bases). The V and J ends lost 2 bases and 6 bases respectively, with 23 bases between them. Germline V gene lookup returns CDR1 SGHNT and CDR2 YENEEA. The CDR3 runs to 19 residues. DNA for the CDR3: TGTGCCAGCAGCTTAACGTGGATTAATGAGGGCAGGGGTAATTCACCCCTCCACTTT. This gives the protein CASSLTWINEGRGNSPLHF. Looking up the rest from reference TRBV11-3 and TRBJ1-6 gives the full variable domain: EAGVVQSPRYKIIEKKQPVAFWCNPISGHNTLYWYLQNLGQGPELLIRYENEEAVDDSQLPKDRFSAERLKGVDSTLKIQPAELGDSAVYLCASSLTWINEGRGNSPLHFGNGTRLTVT.

The chain joins TRBV19 to TRBJ2-1; no firm D call. V was pared by 7 bases and J by 2 bases, with 3 bases between. The germline V gene has CDR1 LNHDA and CDR2 SQIVND (reference sequence). This CDR3 has 11 residues. CDR3 amino acids: CASNTYNEQFF. The CDR3 DNA sequence: TGTGCCAGTAATACCTACAATGAGCAGTTCTTC.